The rows below give T cell receptor beta chains drawn from one sample of a study of T cell responses to AZD1222 COVID-19 vaccine. TCRdb's copy holds only in-frame clones and misses some; the assay was immunoSEQ multiplex PCR. The top ten clones hold approximately 4% of a sample with tens of thousands of clones, 80% of them seen once. The sequenced sample was peripheral blood, obtained on day 0 of AZD1222 vaccination. The receptor source for this set is an adult in good health. CDR3s include the opening cysteine and the closing phenylalanine or tryptophan. The D gene is left open where the match is weak. Size values are once, few and many counts, or a class for expanded clones, and some rows have none.

clone_size	j_call	d_call	v_call	cdr3_aa	cdr3_nt
NA	TRBJ1-1	NA	TRBV7-2	CASSLAAGLTEAFF	TGTGCCAGCAGCTTAGCCGCAGGGCTCACTGAAGCTTTCTTT
medium-sized	TRBJ1-4	NA	TRBV7-8	CASSLARFGQSVNEKLFF	TGTGCCAGCAGCTTAGCGAGGTTTGGACAGAGTGTTAATGAAAAACTGTTTTTT
NA	TRBJ1-4	TRBD1	TRBV6-5	CASNPTGGLNEKLFF	TGTGCCAGCAACCCCACAGGGGGCCTGAATGAAAAACTGTTTTTT
NA	TRBJ2-2	NA	TRBV10-1	CASNAIDSEENTGELFF	TGCGCCAGCAATGCGATTGACAGCGAGGAGAACACCGGGGAGCTGTTTTTT
NA	TRBJ2-2	TRBD1	TRBV7-3	CASSLMGTGNTGELFF	TGTGCCAGCAGCTTAATGGGGACAGGGAACACCGGGGAGCTGTTTTTT
NA	TRBJ2-2	NA	TRBV11-3	CASSFAQSNTGELFF	TGTGCCAGCAGCTTCGCCCAGTCGAACACCGGGGAGCTGTTTTTT
NA	TRBJ1-1	NA	TRBV27	CASSLTGRGTEAFF	TGTGCCAGCAGTCTAACAGGGCGAGGGACTGAAGCTTTCTTT
few	TRBJ2-2	NA	TRBV7-9	CASSVSGDVGELFF	TGTGCCAGCAGCGTTAGCGGAGATGTCGGGGAGCTGTTTTTT
NA	TRBJ1-1	NA	TRBV7-8	CASSLELGGAEAFF	TGTGCCAGCAGCTTAGAGCTTGGGGGCGCTGAAGCTTTCTTT
NA	TRBJ2-7	TRBD1	TRBV11-2	CASSSAGTGAYEQYF	TGTGCCAGCAGCTCTGCTGGGACAGGGGCTTACGAGCAGTACTTC
NA	TRBJ1-2	NA	TRBV10-3	CAISEGQGDGYTF	TGTGCCATCAGTGAAGGGCAGGGTGATGGCTACACCTTC
NA	TRBJ1-5	TRBD1	TRBV19	CASSIYEGAEQPQHF	TGTGCCAGTAGTATCTACGAGGGGGCAGAGCAGCCCCAGCATTTT
NA	TRBJ1-6	TRBD1	TRBV7-3	CASSLTGDRGNSPLHF	TGTGCCAGCAGCTTAACAGGGGACAGGGGAAATTCACCCCTCCACTTT
NA	TRBJ2-6	NA	TRBV28	CASSTANSGANVLTF	TGTGCCAGCAGTACCGCTAACTCTGGGGCCAACGTCCTGACTTTC
NA	TRBJ2-6	NA	TRBV25-1	CASKRSGSGANVLTF	TGTGCCAGTAAAAGGTCGGGTTCTGGGGCCAACGTCCTGACTTTC
NA	TRBJ1-2	NA	TRBV28	CASSLPQGWNGYTF	TGTGCCAGCAGTTTGCCCCAGGGGTGGAATGGCTACACCTTC
few	TRBJ2-7	NA	TRBV27	CASSLFSPPAGGHEQYF	TGTGCCAGCAGTTTATTTAGCCCGCCGGCAGGAGGCCACGAGCAGTACTTC
once	TRBJ1-1	NA	TRBV5-6	CASSFSDGEAFF	TGTGCCAGCAGCTTCTCGGACGGTGAAGCTTTCTTT
NA	TRBJ2-3	TRBD2	TRBV6-6	CASSPGIAGFGDTQYF	TGTGCCAGCAGTCCCGGGATAGCGGGGTTCGGAGATACGCAGTATTTT
NA	TRBJ2-3	NA	TRBV6-5	CASLPGQRPTDTQYF	TGTGCCAGCCTCCCCGGACAGAGACCCACAGATACGCAGTATTTT
NA	TRBJ2-7	NA	TRBV18	CASRWIGSYEQYF	TGTGCCAGCCGTTGGATAGGGTCCTACGAGCAGTACTTC
NA	TRBJ2-3	NA	TRBV18	CASSSQGRDTQYF	TGTGCCAGCTCTAGTCAGGGGCGCGATACGCAGTATTTT
NA	TRBJ1-1	NA	TRBV5-1	CASSQEGIENTEAFF	TGCGCCAGCAGCCAAGAGGGGATTGAGAACACTGAAGCTTTCTTT
NA	TRBJ2-7	TRBD1	TRBV7-6	CASSFGDRGFEQYF	TGTGCCAGCAGCTTTGGTGACAGGGGGTTCGAGCAGTACTTC
NA	TRBJ2-2	NA	TRBV19	CASNPRDWWNTGELFF	TGTGCCAGTAATCCGAGGGATTGGTGGAACACCGGGGAGCTGTTTTTT